These 22 T cell receptor beta chains came from one sample sequenced in a study of T cell responses to AZD1222 COVID-19 vaccine. The protocol was immunoSEQ multiplex PCR, while the TCRdb copy is restricted to in-frame clones and leaves out a portion. The sample records about 70,000 clones, nearly 90% being singletons. The sample here was peripheral blood, taken 28 days after the second AZD1222 dose. These receptors were taken from an adult who received the AZD1222 COVID-19 vaccine.

This clone showed up just a few times. The rearrangement links TRBV5-1 to TRBJ2-7, with TRBD2 as a possible D gene (7 bases). V was pared by 4 bases and J by 2 bases, with 13 bases between. Per germline, CDR1 SGHRS and CDR2 YFSETQ. This CDR3 is 14 amino acids long. The CDR3: CASSGGALTYEQYF. The CDR3, as DNA: TGCGCCAGCAGCGGGGGGGCCTTAACCTACGAGCAGTACTTC.

This clone ranks as medium-sized. CDR3 in DNA: TGTGCCAGCAGTGACAAACCGGAGGCCTACAATGAGCAGTTCTTC. Its protein is CASSDKPEAYNEQFF. The V call is TRBV6-4, the J call TRBJ2-1; D is possibly TRBD2 (5 bases). Germline CDR1 is MRHNA and CDR2 is SNTAGT. CDR3 length: 15 residues. The V end lost 2 bases, the J end lost 2 bases, and 10 bases lay between the germline ends.

The V call is TRBV7-2, the J call TRBJ1-1; a weak D match, TRBD1 (6 bases). The CDR3 has 16 residues. CDR1 and CDR2 (germline): SGHTA, FQGNSA. Trimming took off 3 bases at V and 4 bases at J, with 18 bases between the two ends. The CDR3 sequence is CASSLGGPTGGTEAFF. The DNA for the CDR3 is TGTGCCAGCAGCTTGGGAGGCCCGACAGGCGGCACTGAAGCTTTCTTT.

This chain links TRBV30 with TRBJ1-1; TRBD1 matches 8 bases. The CDR3 sequence is 13 residues long. Germline CDR1 and CDR2: GTSNPN and SVGIG (reference sequence). Trimming at V came to 6 bases and at J to 1 base, leaving 4 bases not matched to a gene. CDR3 nucleotides: TGTGCCTGCCTACAGGGGGGGAACACTGAAGCTTTCTTT. Translated, it gives CACLQGGNTEAFF. The whole variable domain, remainder taken from reference TRBV30 and TRBJ1-1, is SQTIHQWPATLVQPVGSPLSLECTVEGTSNPNLYWYRQAAGRGLQLLFYSVGIGQISSEVPQNLSASRPQDRQFILSSKKLLLSDSGFYLCACLQGGNTEAFFGQGTRLTVV.

The chain joins TRBV5-5 to TRBJ1-5, with D unresolved. Looked up from germline, CDR1 is SGHKS and CDR2 is YYEKEE (reference sequence). Trimming removed 0 bases from V and 1 base from J, with 8 bases in between. The CDR3 contains 15 residues. CDR3 loop: CASSLAVPSNQPQHF. The CDR3 nucleotides are TGTGCCAGCAGCTTGGCCGTCCCGAGCAATCAGCCCCAGCATTTT.

By share, this clone ranks as medium-sized. J is TRBJ1-1 and V is TRBV7-9; D is uncertain. Germline-derived CDR1 and CDR2 are SEHNR and FQNEAQ (reference sequence). The CDR3 consists of 14 residues. Trimming pared 1 base from V and 10 bases from J, leaving 16 bases between. This chain's CDR3 is CASSLDGPYASAFF. CDR3 in DNA: TGTGCCAGCAGCTTAGACGGGCCCTATGCGTCAGCTTTCTTT.

This sequence joins TRBV29-1 and TRBJ1-5; a weak D match, TRBD1 (5 bases). The germline V and J ends were trimmed by 7 bases and 2 bases, with 15 bases remaining between them. Germline lookup yields CDR1 SQVTM and CDR2 ANQGSEA. The CDR3 extends over 14 amino acids. This CDR3 is CSAQTRGGNQPQHF. The CDR3 DNA sequence: TGCAGCGCTCAAACGAGAGGGGGCAATCAGCCCCAGCATTTT.

The chain links TRBV2 to TRBJ2-1, with a possible D match to TRBD1 (5 bases). V was cut by 8 bases and J by 0 bases, with 17 bases left in between. Germline V gene sequence: CDR1 SNHLY, CDR2 FYNNEI. The CDR3 is 16 amino acids. CDR3 bases: TGTGCCAGCGGACATGAGCAGGGTCCCTCCTACAATGAGCAGTTCTTC. The encoded protein is CASGHEQGPSYNEQFF. Variable domain in full (rest from reference TRBV2 and TRBJ2-1): EPEVTQTPSHQVTQMGQEVILRCVPISNHLYFYWYRQILGQKVEFLVSFYNNEISEKSEIFDDQFSVERPDGSNFTLKIRSTKLEDSAMYFCASGHEQGPSYNEQFFGPGTRLTVL.

The chain recombines TRBV15 with TRBJ1-1, with D maybe TRBD1 (6 bases). Per germline, CDR1 LNHNV and CDR2 YYDKDF (reference sequence). V lost 6 bases, J lost 1 base, and 12 bases lay in between. This CDR3 is built from 14 residues. CDR3 loop: CATSSSRGNTEAFF. CDR3 DNA sequence: TGTGCCACCAGTTCCTCCAGGGGGAACACTGAAGCTTTCTTT.

The chain carries TRBV14 and TRBJ1-1; D is undetermined. Trimming cost V 3 bases and J 5 bases, with 13 bases left between them. The CDR3 is 14 residues long. Looked up from germline, CDR1 is SGHDN and CDR2 is FVKESK. The CDR3 DNA sequence: TGTGCCAGCAGCCACCGGACCGGGAGGACTGAAGCTTTCTTT. Translating gives CASSHRTGRTEAFF.

V and J are TRBV28 and TRBJ2-7; D is perhaps TRBD1 (6 bases). Germline CDR1 is MDHEN and CDR2 is SYDVKM. V was shortened by 8 bases and J by 2 bases, with 13 bases between the two germline ends. The CDR3 consists of 13 residues. CDR3: CASGRGPTYEQYF. CDR3 nucleotides: TGTGCCAGCGGCAGGGGCCCTACCTACGAGCAGTACTTC.

This clone was seen a handful of times. The V and J genes are TRBV9 and TRBJ1-2; 9 bases agree with TRBD1. The germline V gene has CDR1 SGDLS and CDR2 YYNGEE. This CDR3 contains 16 residues. With V trimmed by 3 bases and J by 3 bases, 9 bases remained unmatched. The CDR3 reads CASSARGQGEHYGYTF. CDR3 bases: TGTGCCAGCAGCGCGAGGGGACAGGGAGAGCACTATGGCTACACCTTC.

The chain carries TRBV6-6 and TRBJ1-5; 7 bases line up with TRBD1. This CDR3 has 13 residues. V lost 7 bases, J lost 7 bases, and 7 bases stayed unmatched. CDR1 is MNHNY, CDR2 SVGAGI, per germline (reference sequence). For the CDR3, the DNA is TGTGCCAGCACAACAGGGGCCGTACAGCCCCAGCATTTT. Its protein is CASTTGAVQPQHF.

The chain employs TRBV19 and TRBJ1-4; D might be TRBD1 (6 bases). CDR3 length: 15 residues. Germline CDR1 and CDR2: LNHDA and SQIVND (reference sequence). V lost 6 bases and J lost 3, with 14 bases in between. CDR3 nucleotides: TGTGCCAGTAGGGACCAGGGGATCCCTAATGAAAAACTGTTTTTT. Translation gives CASRDQGIPNEKLFF.

The V and J genes are TRBV2 and TRBJ1-2; 9 bases are shared with TRBD1. Unmatched junction bases numbered 12, after V lost 9 bases and J lost 10 bases. This CDR3 comprises 13 residues. CDR1 and CDR2 from the germline V gene are SNHLY and FYNNEI. DNA of the CDR3: TGTGCCAGTGATTCTGGACAGGGGACCGACTACACCTTC. Its protein is CASDSGQGTDYTF.

The V call is TRBV29-1, the J call TRBJ2-3; 8 bases map to TRBD1. CDR3 length: 14 amino acids. The trim removed 3 bases at V and 3 bases at J, leaving 5 bases unmatched. The germline V gene has CDR1 SQVTM and CDR2 ANQGSEA. CDR3 sequence: CSVDSRGLTDTQYF. For the CDR3, the DNA is TGCAGCGTTGATAGCAGGGGGCTTACAGATACGCAGTATTTT.

The sample holds a few counts of this clone. The J gene is TRBJ2-7, the V gene TRBV19; TRBD2 agrees at 10 bases. The CDR3 totals 15 residues. J lost 2 bases, V lost 2 bases, and 3 bases had no gene match. In germline, CDR1 is LNHDA, CDR2 SQIVND (reference sequence). CDR3 bases: TGTGCCAGTAGTATATATACTAGCGGGGCCTACGAGCAGTACTTC. This codes for CASSIYTSGAYEQYF.

The chain links TRBV18 to TRBJ2-7, with TRBD1 identical over 9 bases. The CDR3 is made up of 16 amino acids. J was trimmed by 0 bases and V by 6 bases; bases with no gene match: 9. Germline CDR1 reads KGHSH; CDR2 reads LQKENI. This chain's CDR3 is CASSALGTGISYEQYF. CDR3 nucleotide sequence: TGTGCCAGCTCGGCCCTAGGGACAGGGATCTCCTACGAGCAGTACTTC.

This clone occurred once. CDR3 sequence (DNA): TGTGCCAGCAGCTTAGAAGTCCTGCAGACATCTAACTATGGCTACACCTTC. Its translation is CASSLEVLQTSNYGYTF. The chain uses TRBV7-2 and TRBJ1-2; D is unclear. With 1 base removed from V and 0 bases from J, the gap between germline ends came to 15 bases. The CDR3 totals 17 residues. The V gene's germline CDR1 is SGHTA and CDR2 FQGNSA.

The V and J genes are TRBV6-2 or TRBV6-3 and TRBJ2-3; TRBD2 matches at 7 bases. This CDR3 is 15 amino acids long. V lost 2 bases, J lost 2 bases, and 4 bases stayed unmatched. The germline V gene encodes CDR1 MNHEY and CDR2 SVGEGT. The CDR3 loop is CASSYGAGDTDTQYF. The DNA of the CDR3 is TGTGCCAGCAGTTACGGTGCGGGAGACACAGATACGCAGTATTTT.

There are a few counts of this clone. The V call is TRBV19, the J call TRBJ1-1, with D possibly being TRBD1 (5 bases). Trimming shortened V by 9 bases and J by 3 bases, and 14 bases separated the two germline ends. Looked up from germline, CDR1 is LNHDA and CDR2 is SQIVND (reference sequence). This CDR3 has 13 residues. CDR3 DNA: TGTGCCAGCACCAGAGTCAGGGACACTGAAGCTTTCTTT. Translated, it gives CASTRVRDTEAFF.

This clone was counted between two and nine times. The chain carries TRBV10-1 and TRBJ1-1; D unclear. The CDR3 has 13 residues. Germline values: CDR1 WNHNN, CDR2 SYGVQD (reference sequence). V lost 3 bases and J 1 base, leaving 6 bases between the germline ends. CDR3 residues: CASSDGENTEAFF. As DNA, the CDR3 is TGCGCCAGCAGTGACGGGGAGAACACTGAAGCTTTCTTT.